One sample yielded the 10 T cell receptor beta chains listed below, sequenced in a study of blood T cell repertoires in COVID-19. The method was immunoSEQ multiplex PCR; TCRdb's version includes in-frame clones alone and lacks a portion of them. Here the sample spans 300,000 to 400,000 clones, around 91% being singletons. Sequencing was performed on peripheral blood. The receptor set was obtained from a young woman who had recovered from COVID-19.

V and J are TRBV29-1 and TRBJ1-5, with 8 positions matching TRBD1. There are 13 residues in the CDR3. V shed 5 bases and J 7 bases; nucleotides not matched to a gene: 7. CDR1 is SQVTM, CDR2 ANQGSEA, per germline. The CDR3, as DNA: TGCAGCGTTAAGGGGGGGGACAGGCAGCCCCAGCATTTT. Translated, it gives CSVKGGDRQPQHF.

V gene TRBV20-1 combines with J gene TRBJ1-2, with unresolved D. Trimming removed 3 bases from V and 0 bases from J, with 8 bases in between. Germline V gene lookup returns CDR1 DFQATT and CDR2 SNEGSKA (reference sequence). This CDR3 region has 13 residues. The CDR3 region is CSASSVANYGYTF. The CDR3 region has the DNA TGCAGTGCTAGTTCCGTAGCTAACTATGGCTACACCTTC.

This clone has just one count. The chain joins TRBV19 to TRBJ1-1; D is unresolved. The CDR3 contains 14 residues. Germline CDR1 LNHDA, CDR2 SQIVND (reference sequence). V was clipped by 7 bases and J by 10 bases, with 22 bases between them. The CDR3 loop is CASTEAGARPGAFF. The CDR3 bases are TGTGCCAGTACGGAGGCGGGAGCCCGGCCCGGAGCTTTCTTT.

The chain couples TRBV6-4 to TRBJ1-2, with 8 bases that match TRBD1. Losses at the gene ends were 3 bases for V and 4 bases for J; bases not matched to a gene: 1. The CDR3 spans 13 residues. CDR1 is MRHNA and CDR2 is SNTAGT in the germline V gene. CDR3 coding DNA: TGTGCCAGCAGTGAAGACAGGGGCTATGGCTACACCTTC. Protein product: CASSEDRGYGYTF.

V is TRBV6-2 or TRBV6-3 and J is TRBJ1-1, with 8 bases identical to TRBD1. Germline V gene lookup returns CDR1 MNHEY and CDR2 SVGEGT. V shed 4 bases, J shed 4 bases, and the junction held 5 bases outside the gene matches. The CDR3 has 14 amino acids. The CDR3 nucleotides are TGTGCCAGCAGTTCGCCACAGGGGGTCACTGAAGCTTTCTTT. It yields the protein CASSSPQGVTEAFF.

The chain carries TRBV2 and TRBJ2-1; a possible D gene is TRBD2 (5 bases). From germline, CDR1 is SNHLY and CDR2 FYNNEI. CDR3 size: 13 residues. V was cut by 6 bases and J by 6 bases, with 12 bases left in between. Written as DNA, the CDR3 is TGTGCCAGCAGCGGAGGACTGAGCAATGAGCAGTTCTTC. It codes for CASSGGLSNEQFF.

J is TRBJ2-3 and V is TRBV7-8, with 9 bases aligning to TRBD2. Looked up from germline, CDR1 is SGHVS and CDR2 is FQNEAQ. The ends lost 3 bases at V and 4 bases at J; junction bases unmatched: 8. The length of the CDR3 is 16 residues. CDR3 sequence: CASSFRRGRGADTQYF. CDR3 sequence (DNA): TGTGCCAGCAGCTTCCGGCGCGGGAGGGGTGCAGATACGCAGTATTTT.

In its sample, this clone was seen once. The rearrangement uses TRBV6-5 and TRBJ2-5, with D unresolved. The CDR3 is 14 residues long. Germline V gene lookup returns CDR1 MNHEY and CDR2 SVGAGI. V lost 0 bases, J lost 2 bases, and 7 bases lay in between. The DNA of the CDR3 is TGTGCCAGCAGTTACTCGATGAGACAAGAGACCCAGTACTTC. Translated, it gives CASSYSMRQETQYF.

The rearrangement links TRBV12-3 or TRBV12-4 to TRBJ2-1; no firm D call. Trimming took 8 bases from V and 8 from J, leaving 16 bases between them. The CDR3 loop spans 13 amino acids. The CDR3: CASAEPLSDEQFF. In nucleotides, the CDR3 is TGTGCCAGCGCCGAACCCCTCAGTGATGAGCAGTTCTTC.

V is TRBV2 and J is TRBJ1-2; TRBD1 matches 12 bases. The CDR3 contains 16 residues. From germline, CDR1 is SNHLY and CDR2 FYNNEI. The V gene end was trimmed by 6 bases and the J gene end by 8 bases; junction bases not matched to a gene: 13. The CDR3 DNA sequence: TGTGCCAGCAGGCTAGGGACAGGGGGCCTTGATGGGGGCTACACCTTC. This codes for CASRLGTGGLDGGYTF.